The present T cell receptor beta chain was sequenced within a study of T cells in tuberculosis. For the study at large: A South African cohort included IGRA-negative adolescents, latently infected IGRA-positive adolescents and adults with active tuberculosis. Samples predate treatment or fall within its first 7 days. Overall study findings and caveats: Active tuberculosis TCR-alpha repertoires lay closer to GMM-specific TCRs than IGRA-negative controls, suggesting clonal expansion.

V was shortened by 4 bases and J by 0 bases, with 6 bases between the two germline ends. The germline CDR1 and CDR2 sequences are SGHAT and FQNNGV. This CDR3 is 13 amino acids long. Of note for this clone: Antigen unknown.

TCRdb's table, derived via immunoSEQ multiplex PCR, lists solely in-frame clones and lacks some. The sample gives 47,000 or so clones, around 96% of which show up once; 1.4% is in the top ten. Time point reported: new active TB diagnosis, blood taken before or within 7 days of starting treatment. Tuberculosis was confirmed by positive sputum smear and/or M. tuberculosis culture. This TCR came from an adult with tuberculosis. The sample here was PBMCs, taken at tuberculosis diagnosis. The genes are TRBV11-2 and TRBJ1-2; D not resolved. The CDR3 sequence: CASSSRTNYGYTF. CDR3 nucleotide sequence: TGTGCCAGCAGCTCTAGGACTAACTATGGCTACACCTTC. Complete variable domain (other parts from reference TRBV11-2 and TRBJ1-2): EAGVAQSPRYKIIEKRQSVAFWCNPISGHATLYWYQQILGQGPKLLIQFQNNGVVDDSQLPKDRFSAERLKGVDSTLKIQPAKLEDSAVYLCASSSRTNYGYTFGSGTRLTVV.